A selection of T cell receptor beta chains follows, all from one sample in a study of T cells in Graves' hyperthyroidism and ophthalmopathy. In TCRdb, the multiplex PCR reads were re-called with MiXCR into one record per CDR3 protein. The top ten clones hold over 6% of a sample with around 600,000 distinct CDR3 sequences, approximately 15% of them seen once. The sequenced sample consisted of blood. The receptors were sampled from a woman aged 18-29 years with Graves' ophthalmopathy. Each CDR3 is given without its conserved first and last residue.

v_gene	CDR3aa
TRBV7-8	ASSLVRHTEAF
TRBV12-3/TRBV12-4	ASSLPGQGGEQY
TRBV4-1	ASSQTGTGGYEQY
TRBV15	ATSTGQGTDTQY
TRBV20-1	SAREDTSTDTQY
TRBV10-1	ASIFPLAGPSEQF
TRBV2	ASGRSSGNTIY
TRBV12-3/TRBV12-4	ASSLGPGGLYEQY
TRBV28	AWSALPSGGYT
TRBV7-3	ASSPRMDSNQPQH
TRBV5-4	ASSLMTMGRRGYT
TRBV27	ASSVRGGLGPQH
TRBV10-3	AISWDSTDTQY
TRBV28	ASSLNQGRKY
TRBV13	ASSLRGGAIHGYT
TRBV5-8	ASSFQGTAYGYT
TRBV11-2	ASSQESQAGYYEQY
TRBV4-3	ASSPPVSGLYEQY